This T cell receptor (beta chain) was sequenced for a study of human T cells and chemical hapten exposure. Study summary: DPC (0.01%) was patch tested on the upper back and read at 6 days. General study results and limits: Alopecia in the donors means their immune response may deviate from healthy people's. Compared with pre-sensitization or healthy control sets, expanded TCRs clustered more.

Individual cDNA molecules received unique molecular identifiers in the library. TCRdb ran MiXCR on the RACE reads and lists one entry per CDR3 protein. Of around 120,000 distinct CDR3 sequences in the sample, about 13% were seen once. Indicated time point: patch test 1, 2 weeks after DPC sensitization. The treatment was: therapeutic diphenylcyclopropenone sensitization with weekly scalp DPC. Trimming removed 5 bases at V and 0 bases at J, with 10 bases between. The length of the CDR3 is 14 residues. In germline, CDR1 is SGHAT, CDR2 FQNNGV. To note about this clonotype: The antigen remains unidentified.

The sample in question was whole blood, obtained in connection with sensitization to the hapten diphenylcyclopropenone (DPC). The TCR was taken from a young man with alopecia areata. Some clones in this sample may be carry-over from other donors' samples. This chain links TRBV11-2 with TRBJ1-1; the D gene is possibly TRBD1 (5 bases). The DNA for the CDR3 is TGTGCCAGCAGCGCAGGACACCTGAACACTGAAGCTTTCTTT. It codes for CASSAGHLNTEAFF.